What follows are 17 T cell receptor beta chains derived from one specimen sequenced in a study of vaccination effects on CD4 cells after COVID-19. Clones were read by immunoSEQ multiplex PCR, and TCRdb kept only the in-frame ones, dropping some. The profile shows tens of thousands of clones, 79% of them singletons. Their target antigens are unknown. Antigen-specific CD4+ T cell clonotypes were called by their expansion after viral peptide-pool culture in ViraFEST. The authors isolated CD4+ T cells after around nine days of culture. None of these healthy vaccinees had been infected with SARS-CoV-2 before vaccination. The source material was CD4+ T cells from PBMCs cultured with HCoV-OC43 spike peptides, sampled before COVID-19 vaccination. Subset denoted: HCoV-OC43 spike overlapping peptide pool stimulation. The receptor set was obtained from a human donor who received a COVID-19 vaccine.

CDR3 amino acids: CASSVTPSINEKLFF. Written as DNA, the CDR3 is TGTGCCAGCAGCGTGACCCCATCGATTAATGAAAAACTGTTTTTT. J is TRBJ1-4 and V is TRBV9; D is unresolved. The CDR3 runs to 15 residues. CDR1 is SGDLS and CDR2 is YYNGEE in the germline V gene. Trimming removed 2 bases from V and 4 bases from J, with 12 bases in between.

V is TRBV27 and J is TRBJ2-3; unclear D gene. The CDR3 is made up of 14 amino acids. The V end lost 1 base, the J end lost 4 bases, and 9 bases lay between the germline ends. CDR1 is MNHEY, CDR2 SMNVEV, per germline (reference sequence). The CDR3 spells CASSLFPPPDTQYF. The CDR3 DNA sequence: TGTGCCAGCAGTTTATTCCCCCCCCCAGATACGCAGTATTTT.

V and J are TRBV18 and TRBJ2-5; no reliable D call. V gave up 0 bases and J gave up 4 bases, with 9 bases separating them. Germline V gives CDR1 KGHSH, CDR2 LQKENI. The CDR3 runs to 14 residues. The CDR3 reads CASSPPESPETQYF. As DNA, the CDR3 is TGTGCCAGCTCACCACCTGAGAGTCCAGAGACCCAGTACTTC. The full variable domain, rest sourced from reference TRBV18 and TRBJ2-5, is NAGVMQNPRHLVRRRGQEARLRCSPMKGHSHVYWYRQLPEEGLKFMVYLQKENIIDESGMPKERFSAEFPKEGPSILRIQQVVRGDSAAYFCASSPPESPETQYFGPGTRLLVL.

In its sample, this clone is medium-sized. CDR3: CASSKSTGKETQYF. The DNA for the CDR3 is TGTGCCAGCAGCAAGTCAACAGGAAAAGAGACCCAGTACTTC. The rearrangement uses TRBV21-1 and TRBJ2-5; TRBD1, the D gene given by the table, was not confirmed from the DNA. TRBV21-1 is listed as a pseudogene. This CDR3 is 14 amino acids long.

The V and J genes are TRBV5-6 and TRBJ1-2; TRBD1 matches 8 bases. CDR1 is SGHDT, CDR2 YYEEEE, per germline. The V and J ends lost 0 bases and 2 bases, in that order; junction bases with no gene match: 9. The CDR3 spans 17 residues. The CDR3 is CASSLGGQGHLNYGYTF. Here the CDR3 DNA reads TGTGCCAGCAGCTTGGGAGGACAGGGCCACCTCAACTATGGCTACACCTTC. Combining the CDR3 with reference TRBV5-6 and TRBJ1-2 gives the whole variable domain DAGVTQSPTHLIKTRGQQVTLRCSPKSGHDTVSWYQQALGQGPQFIFQYYEEEERQRGNFPDRFSGHQFPNYSSELNVNALLLGDSALYLCASSLGGQGHLNYGYTFGSGTRLTVV.

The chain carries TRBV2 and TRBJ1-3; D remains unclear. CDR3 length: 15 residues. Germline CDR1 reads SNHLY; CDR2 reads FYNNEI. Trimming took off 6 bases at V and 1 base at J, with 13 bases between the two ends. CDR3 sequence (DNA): TGTGCCAGCAGCTACACGGACGGGTCTGGAAACACCATATATTTT. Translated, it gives CASSYTDGSGNTIYF.

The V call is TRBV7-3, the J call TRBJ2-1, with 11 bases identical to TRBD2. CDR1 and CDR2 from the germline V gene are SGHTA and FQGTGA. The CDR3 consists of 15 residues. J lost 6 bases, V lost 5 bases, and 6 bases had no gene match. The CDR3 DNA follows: TGTGCCAGCAGCAAGACTAGCGGGGATCGCAATGAGCAGTTCTTC. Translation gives CASSKTSGDRNEQFF.

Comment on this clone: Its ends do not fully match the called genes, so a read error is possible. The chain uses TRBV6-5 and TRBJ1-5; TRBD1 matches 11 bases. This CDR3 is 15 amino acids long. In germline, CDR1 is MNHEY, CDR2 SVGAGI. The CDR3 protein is CASSYWGQGDQPQHF. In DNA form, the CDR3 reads TGTGCCAGCAGCTACTGGGGACAGGGGGATCAGCCCCAGCATTTT.

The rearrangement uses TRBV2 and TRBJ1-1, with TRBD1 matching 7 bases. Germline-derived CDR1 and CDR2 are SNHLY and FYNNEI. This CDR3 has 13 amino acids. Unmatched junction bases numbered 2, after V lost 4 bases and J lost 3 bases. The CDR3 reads CASSGQGDTEAFF. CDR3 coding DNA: TGTGCCAGCAGTGGGCAGGGGGACACTGAAGCTTTCTTT. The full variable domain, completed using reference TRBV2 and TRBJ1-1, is EPEVTQTPSHQVTQMGQEVILRCVPISNHLYFYWYRQILGQKVEFLVSFYNNEISEKSEIFDDQFSVERPDGSNFTLKIRSTKLEDSAMYFCASSGQGDTEAFFGQGTRLTVV.

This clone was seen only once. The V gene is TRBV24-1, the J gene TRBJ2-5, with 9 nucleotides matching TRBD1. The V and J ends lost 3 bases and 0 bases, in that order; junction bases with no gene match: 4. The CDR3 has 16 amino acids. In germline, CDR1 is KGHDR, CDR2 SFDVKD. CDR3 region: CATSDPGTGYQETQYF. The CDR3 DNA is TGTGCCACCAGTGATCCCGGGACAGGGTACCAAGAGACCCAGTACTTC.

The CDR3 nucleotides read TGCGCCAGCAGCCAAGATAATTCAGGGAACTATGGCTACACCTTC. This gives the protein CASSQDNSGNYGYTF. This chain links TRBV4-3 with TRBJ1-2, with D maybe TRBD1 (5 bases). The V end lost 0 bases, the J end lost 2 bases, and 10 bases lay between the germline ends. Germline V CDR1 and CDR2: LGHNA, YSLEER. The CDR3 has 15 residues.

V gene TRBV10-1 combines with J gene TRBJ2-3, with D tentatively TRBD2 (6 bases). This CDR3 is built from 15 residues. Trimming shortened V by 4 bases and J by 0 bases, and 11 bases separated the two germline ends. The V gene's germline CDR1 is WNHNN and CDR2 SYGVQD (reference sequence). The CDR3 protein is CASSVVRGSTDTQYF. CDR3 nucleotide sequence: TGCGCCAGCAGTGTCGTTCGGGGGAGCACAGATACGCAGTATTTT.

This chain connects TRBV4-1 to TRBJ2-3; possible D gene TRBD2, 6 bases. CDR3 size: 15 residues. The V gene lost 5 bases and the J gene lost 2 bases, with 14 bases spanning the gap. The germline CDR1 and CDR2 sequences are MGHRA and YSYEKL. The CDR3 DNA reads TGCGCCAGCAGCTTTTGGGCGGGATTCACAGATACGCAGTATTTT. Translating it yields CASSFWAGFTDTQYF.

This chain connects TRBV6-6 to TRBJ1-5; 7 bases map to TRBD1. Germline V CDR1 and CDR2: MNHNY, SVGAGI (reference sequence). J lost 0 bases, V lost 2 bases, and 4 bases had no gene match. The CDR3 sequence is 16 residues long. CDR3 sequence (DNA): TGTGCCAGCAGTTACAAGGGACAGCCTAGCAATCAGCCCCAGCATTTT. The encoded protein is CASSYKGQPSNQPQHF.

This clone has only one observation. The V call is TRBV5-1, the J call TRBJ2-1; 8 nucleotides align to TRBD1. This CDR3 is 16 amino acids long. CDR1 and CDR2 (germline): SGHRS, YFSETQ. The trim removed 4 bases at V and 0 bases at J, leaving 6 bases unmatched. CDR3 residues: CASSPWTGSSYNEQFF. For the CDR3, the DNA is TGCGCCAGCAGCCCTTGGACAGGGAGCTCCTACAATGAGCAGTTCTTC.

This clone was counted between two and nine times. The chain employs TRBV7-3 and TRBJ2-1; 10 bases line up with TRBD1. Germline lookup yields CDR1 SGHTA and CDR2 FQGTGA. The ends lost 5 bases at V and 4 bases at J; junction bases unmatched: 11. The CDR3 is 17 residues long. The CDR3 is CASSPKRGQGTYNEQFF. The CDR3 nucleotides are TGTGCCAGCAGCCCAAAAAGGGGACAGGGGACTTACAATGAGCAGTTCTTC.

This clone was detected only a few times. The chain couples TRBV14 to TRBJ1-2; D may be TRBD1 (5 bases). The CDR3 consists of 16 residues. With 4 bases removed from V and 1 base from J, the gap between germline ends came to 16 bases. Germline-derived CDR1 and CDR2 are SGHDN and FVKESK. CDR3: CASSPGDGRRNYGYTF. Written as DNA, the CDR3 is TGTGCCAGCAGCCCCGGGGACGGTCGCCGTAACTATGGCTACACCTTC.